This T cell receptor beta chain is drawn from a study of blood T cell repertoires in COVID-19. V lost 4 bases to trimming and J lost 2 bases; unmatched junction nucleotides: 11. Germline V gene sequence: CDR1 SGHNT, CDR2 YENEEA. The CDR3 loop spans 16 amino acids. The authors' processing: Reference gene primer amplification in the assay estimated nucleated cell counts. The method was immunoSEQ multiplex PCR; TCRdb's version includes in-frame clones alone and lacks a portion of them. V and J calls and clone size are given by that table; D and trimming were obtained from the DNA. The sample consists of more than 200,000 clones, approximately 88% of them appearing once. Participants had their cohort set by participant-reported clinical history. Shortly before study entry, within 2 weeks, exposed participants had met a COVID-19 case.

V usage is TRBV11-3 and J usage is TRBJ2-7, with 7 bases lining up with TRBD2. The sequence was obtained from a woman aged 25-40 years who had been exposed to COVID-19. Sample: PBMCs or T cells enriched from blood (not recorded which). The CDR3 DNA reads TGTGCCAGCAGCTCCCTTCCCGGGAGGTATACCTACGAGCAGTACTTC. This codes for CASSSLPGRYTYEQYF.